This T cell receptor (beta chain) came from a study of blood T cell repertoires in COVID-19. The overall study: The study drew acute and convalescent COVID-19 samples from the United States, Italy and Spain. T cells, B-cell-depleted T cells, or PBMCs supplied cDNA or gDNA.

The authors' processing: It was from reference gene primer amplification that nucleated cell counts were estimated. Using immunoSEQ multiplex PCR, the repertoire was profiled, and TCRdb retains in-frame clones only, with some absent. V and J calls and clone size are those listed in that table; D and trimming were worked out from the DNA. There are about 44,000 clones in the sample; 80% to 90% occur only once, and about a sixth lies in the top ten. The CDR3 is 15 amino acids. Germline V gene sequence: CDR1 MNHEY, CDR2 SVGAGI. Trimming stripped 2 bases from V and 7 bases from J, with 17 bases between. The rearrangement links TRBV6-5 to TRBJ2-5; a possible D gene is TRBD1 (6 bases). This receptor was obtained from a man between 65 and 85 years old with active COVID-19. The material sequenced was peripheral blood. CDR3 coding DNA: TGTGCCAGCAGTTACGGGGGCGTGGGTACGGGGACCCAGTACTTC. This codes for CASSYGGVGTGTQYF.